This T cell receptor beta chain was identified in a study of CD8 T cells in Susac syndrome. RNA was extracted with the RNeasy kit, and a quantity of roughly 0.45 to 1 ug was reverse transcribed using random hexamers. One entry per CDR3 protein results from TCRdb running MiXCR on the immunoSEQ multiplex PCR reads. The repertoire holds about 300,000 distinct CDR3 sequences, with over 75% as singletons. This CDR3 contains 19 residues. Per the germline V gene, CDR1 is SGHTA and CDR2 is FQGTGA. Turning to this clonotype: A read error may account for a junction end that differs from germline.

Sample: CD8+ T cells from PBMCs. The sequence was obtained from a human donor with multiple sclerosis. V gene TRBV7-3 combines with J gene TRBJ2-6; 9 nucleotides agree with TRBD2. In DNA, the CDR3 is TGTGCCAGCAGCCCCCTCGTAGCGGGAGACCCCTCTGGGGCCAACGTCCTGATTTTC. Its translation is CASSPLVAGDPSGANVLIF. The entire variable domain, with the rest obtained from reference TRBV7-3 and TRBJ2-6, is as follows: GAGVSQTPSNKVTEKGKYVELRCDPISGHTALYWYRQSLGQGPEFLIYFQGTGAADDSGLPNDRFFAVRPEGSVSTLKIQRTERGDSAVYLCASSPLVAGDPSGANVLIFGAGSRLTVL.